This T cell receptor (beta chain) originates from a study of shared clonotypes between healthy human individuals. Profiling relied on immunoSEQ multiplex PCR, and the TCRdb table lists in-frame clones only, not all of them. The sample holds roughly 1,800,000 clones; about 94% are singletons and the top ten take less than 1.5%. About this clone itself: As yet, its antigen is unknown.

The study's findings and limits: Among a handful of donors, approximately 4.6% of naive CD4 clonotypes were found in common. The sole specimen, blood, was sampled, and tissue repertoires likely differ. A generally larger estimated richness was seen in naive subsets than in memory subsets. It was the few donors that limited the genetic and exposure-history diversity represented.

Positive CCR7 selection of CD45RO-negative cells yielded the naive CD8 cells, and terminally differentiated effector memory CD45RA+ cells were excluded. This clonotype originated in a man aged 18 to 30 in good health. Specimen: naive CD8+ T cells sorted from blood.

The CDR3 sequence: CASRDAVAEAFF. In DNA form, the CDR3 reads TGTGCCAGCAGGGACGCGGTCGCTGAAGCTTTCTTT. This chain links TRBV7-2 with TRBJ1-1; D gene ambiguous. CDR1 and CDR2 (germline): SGHTA, FQGNSA. The CDR3 is made up of 12 amino acids. The V end was cut by 6 bases, the J end by 6 bases, with 11 bases between.